The 13 T cell receptor beta chains below were found in one sample sequenced in a study of breast tumors, draining lymph nodes, adjacent tissues. TCRdb itself ran the multiplex PCR reads through MiXCR, one entry per CDR3 protein. The sample has over 10,000 distinct CDR3 sequences; 70% are singletons. The sequencing input was tumor-adjacent breast tissue. These receptors were taken from a female donor with breast cancer. Some clones in this sample may be carry-over from other donors' samples.

This clonotype showed up many times. The chain has TRBV28 and TRBJ1-2; TRBD1 matches at 9 bases. The CDR3 has 12 residues. Per the germline V gene, CDR1 is MDHEN and CDR2 is SYDVKM. Unmatched junction bases numbered 8, after V lost 10 bases and J lost 8 bases. CDR3 DNA sequence: TGTGCCACCGTGGACAGGGGCCTAGGCTACACCTTC. This sequence encodes CATVDRGLGYTF.

This rearrangement joins TRBV19 to TRBJ2-3; 10 nucleotides line up with TRBD2. J gave up 4 bases and V 5 bases, and 6 bases lay outside the gene matches. This CDR3 comprises 15 residues. CDR1 is LNHDA and CDR2 is SQIVND in the germline V gene (reference sequence). CDR3 region: CASSGGTSAADTQYF. The CDR3 coding sequence is TGTGCCAGTAGTGGCGGGACTAGCGCGGCAGATACGCAGTATTTT.

The CDR3 here is CASSKGQGALEQYF. CDR3 bases: TGTGCCAGTAGTAAGGGACAGGGGGCTCTCGAGCAGTACTTC. J is TRBJ2-7 and V is TRBV19; 12 bases line up with TRBD1. The CDR3 totals 14 residues. Per the germline V gene, CDR1 is LNHDA and CDR2 is SQIVND (reference sequence). V trimming: 4 bases; J trimming: 6 bases; junction bases outside the gene matches: 4.

The chain links TRBV19 to TRBJ2-3, with D tentatively TRBD2 (5 bases). This CDR3 has 14 amino acids. Germline lookup yields CDR1 LNHDA and CDR2 SQIVND (reference sequence). V lost 8 bases to trimming and J lost 0 bases, with 12 bases between them. CDR3 loop: CASAGSSSTDTQYF. Here the CDR3 DNA reads TGTGCCAGTGCGGGTTCCTCTAGCACAGATACGCAGTATTTT. The full variable domain, completed using reference TRBV19 and TRBJ2-3, is DGGITQSPKYLFRKEGQNVTLSCEQNLNHDAMYWYRQDPGQGLRLIYYSQIVNDFQKGDIAEGYSVSREKKESFPLTVTSAQKNPTAFYLCASAGSSSTDTQYFGPGTRLTVL.

This chain uses TRBV7-9 with TRBJ1-6; no firm D call. The germline CDR1 and CDR2 sequences are SEHNR and FQNEAQ (reference sequence). V dropped 8 bases and J dropped 4 bases, with 6 bases sitting between them. CDR3 length equals 12 residues. The CDR3 here is CASEGYNSPLHF. The CDR3 DNA reads TGTGCCAGCGAGGGTTATAATTCACCCCTCCACTTT.

The rearrangement joins TRBV3-1 to TRBJ2-7; D is perhaps TRBD2 (6 bases). The end of the DNA fits TRBJ2-5 better, so the J call may be wrong. Per germline, CDR1 LGHDT and CDR2 YNNKEL (reference sequence). This CDR3 is 16 amino acids long. The CDR3 protein is CASSPVLAGRGETQYF. CDR3 DNA sequence: TGTGCCAGCAGCCCCGTCCTGGCGGGAAGAGGAGAGACCCAGTACTTC.

The chain links TRBV11-2 to TRBJ2-5; the match to TRBD2 covers 12 bases. Germline V gives CDR1 SGHAT, CDR2 FQNNGV. The CDR3 is 13 residues long. With 8 bases clipped from V and 5 bases from J, the junction kept 3 bases outside the gene matches. The CDR3, as DNA: TGTGCCAGCCGGACTAGCGGGATCGAGACCCAGTACTTC. Its translation is CASRTSGIETQYF.

V usage is TRBV6-1 and J usage is TRBJ2-7, with 9 bases identical to TRBD2. The CDR3 is made up of 15 amino acids. Germline V gene lookup returns CDR1 MNHNS and CDR2 SASEGT. Trimming took 4 bases from V and 2 from J; bases not matched to a gene: 6. For the CDR3, the DNA is TGTGCCAGCAGTGGAGCTAGCGGGATTGCCTACGAGCAGTACTTC. The encoded protein is CASSGASGIAYEQYF.

The gene calls are TRBV4-3 and TRBJ2-7, with no clear D. This CDR3 region has 12 residues. V lost 6 bases and J 9 bases, leaving 15 bases between the germline ends. Germline CDR1 is LGHNA and CDR2 is YSLEER. The CDR3 sequence is CASRSLRRRQYF. In DNA form, the CDR3 reads TGCGCCAGCAGGAGCCTTAGACGCCGGCAGTACTTC.

The chain combines TRBV20-1 with TRBJ2-1, with 11 bases identical to TRBD1. The CDR3 consists of 14 residues. The V and J ends lost 5 bases and 6 bases, in that order; junction bases with no gene match: 6. Per the germline V gene, CDR1 is DFQATT and CDR2 is SNEGSKA (reference sequence). CDR3 nucleotides: TGCAGTGCTCCAGGACAGGGGGCTGGCAATGAGCAGTTCTTC. Residues: CSAPGQGAGNEQFF.

V is TRBV28 and J is TRBJ1-4, with D possibly TRBD1 on 5 matching bases. The CDR3 has 14 residues. CDR1 is MDHEN and CDR2 is SYDVKM in the germline V gene. V was trimmed by 5 bases and J by 5 bases, leaving 12 bases between them. CDR3 protein: CASSPPGTNEKLFF. The CDR3 nucleotides read TGTGCCAGCAGTCCCCCAGGGACCAATGAAAAACTGTTTTTT.

This clonotype was detected many times. The rearrangement joins TRBV27 to TRBJ2-1; tentative D call: TRBD1 (6 bases). Germline V gene sequence: CDR1 MNHEY, CDR2 SMNVEV (reference sequence). The CDR3 extends over 15 amino acids. Trimming took off 7 bases at V and 5 bases at J, with 18 bases between the two ends. CDR3 amino acids: CASNPDRSRNNEQFF. CDR3 nucleotide sequence: TGTGCCAGCAACCCCGACAGGAGCCGGAACAATGAGCAGTTCTTC.

The chain joins TRBV19 to TRBJ1-2, with D perhaps TRBD1 (6 bases). Germline values: CDR1 LNHDA, CDR2 SQIVND (reference sequence). V was shortened by 6 bases and J by 3 bases, with 11 bases between the two germline ends. This CDR3 is 13 amino acids long. CDR3 loop: CASSDRWDYGYTF. The CDR3 DNA sequence: TGTGCCAGTAGCGACAGGTGGGACTATGGCTACACCTTC.